The rows below give T cell receptor beta chains drawn from one sample of a study of CD8 T cells in ankylosing spondylitis. TCRdb re-analysed the 5' RACE reads in MiXCR, keeping a single row per CDR3 protein. The sample includes hundreds of thousands of distinct CDR3 sequences, roughly 32% of them seen just once. Sequenced input: blood, either unsorted or a sorted T cell fraction (not recorded which). The receptors come from a male donor with ankylosing spondylitis or in good health (not recorded which). Each CDR3 is given with its conserved first and last residue. Fields, in order: clone size, J gene, V gene, D gene, CDR3 DNA, CDR3 protein. A D gene is named only where the DNA matches it firmly. Some rows mark clone size as missing; the rest say once, few, many or name a class of expanded clone.

few TRBJ1-2 TRBV6-1 TRBD1 TGTGCCAGCGGACTACAGGGGGCTATTTCTGGCTACACCTTC CASGLQGAISGYTF
NA TRBJ2-6 TRBV20-1 TRBD1 TGCAGTGCTAGAGATCCTCGGGACAGGGATTTTACTGGGGCCAACGTCCTGACTTTC CSARDPRDRDFTGANVLTF
few TRBJ2-3 TRBV12-3/TRBV12-4 TRBD1 TGTGCCAGCAGTTCGGACAGGATCACAGATACGCAGTATTTT CASSSDRITDTQYF
few TRBJ1-5 TRBV12-3/TRBV12-4 NA TGTGCCACTGCCGTGTCGTATAGCAATCAGCCCCAGCATTTT CATAVSYSNQPQHF
NA TRBJ2-1 TRBV29-1 TRBD1 TGCAGCGTTGATTCGGGACAGGGGACTACCTACAATGAGCAGTTCTTC CSVDSGQGTTYNEQFF
NA TRBJ2-3 TRBV10-3 NA TGTGCCATCGGGATTGGAACAGGGTTGGATACGCAGTATTTT CAIGIGTGLDTQYF
few TRBJ2-5 TRBV12-3/TRBV12-4 TRBD1 TGTGCCAGCAGTCCGCGGGACAGGGGGCTCGAGACCCAGTACTTC CASSPRDRGLETQYF
NA TRBJ1-5 TRBV12-3/TRBV12-4 NA TGTGCCAGCAGTCCGACATCATACGATCAGCCCCAGCATTTT CASSPTSYDQPQHF
NA TRBJ2-1 TRBV12-3/TRBV12-4 TRBD1 TGTGCCAGCAGGCCGACAGGGAATGAGCAGTTCTTC CASRPTGNEQFF
NA TRBJ2-6 TRBV29-1 TRBD1 TGCAGCGTTGGCCCCAAGACAGGGTACGTCCTGACTTTC CSVGPKTGYVLTF
NA TRBJ2-7 TRBV20-1 NA TGCAGTGCACAAAACCTAGTCCGGGACCGGGGTTGGGATTACGAGCAGTACTTC CSAQNLVRDRGWDYEQYF
NA TRBJ1-5 TRBV28 NA TGTGCCAGCAGTTTACGGGGACAAGGATATAGCAATCAGCCCCAGCATTTT CASSLRGQGYSNQPQHF
NA TRBJ1-1 TRBV12-3/TRBV12-4 TRBD1 TGTGCCAGCAGTCCAGGGGGCTACCGTCATGCTGAAGCTTTCTTT CASSPGGYRHAEAFF
NA TRBJ2-7 TRBV20-1 TRBD2 TGCAGTGCTAGAGATCTAGCGGGGGTATACGAGCAGTACTTC CSARDLAGVYEQYF
NA TRBJ2-7 TRBV2 TRBD1 TGTGCCAGCAGTACCGGGACAGCCGAGCAGTACTTC CASSTGTAEQYF
NA TRBJ2-2 TRBV7-9 TRBD1 TGTGCCAGCAGCAGCCGGGACAGGGTCACCGGGGAGCTGTTTTTT CASSSRDRVTGELFF
few TRBJ2-1 TRBV7-6 NA TGTGCCAGCAGCTTCGGACCCTACAATGAGCAGTTCTTC CASSFGPYNEQFF
NA TRBJ1-2 TRBV6-5 NA TGTGCCAGCAGTTACGTCGGCAGACTCTATGGCTACACCTTC CASSYVGRLYGYTF
NA TRBJ2-5 TRBV20-1 TRBD2 TGCAGTGAACAAGTCCTAGCGGGGGGGCCCGAGACCCAGTACTTC CSEQVLAGGPETQYF
NA TRBJ2-1 TRBV11-3 TRBD2 TGTGCCAGCAGCTTAGGGTCTAGCGGGGGGCGTTACAATGAGCAGTTCTTC CASSLGSSGGRYNEQFF
once TRBJ2-5 TRBV7-2 TRBD2 TGTGCCAGCAGCTTACGCGGGGGGGACCAAGAGACCCAGTACTTC CASSLRGGDQETQYF
NA TRBJ2-1 TRBV12-3/TRBV12-4 TRBD1 TGTGCCAGCAGTTTGGGGACAGGGATCGATGAGCAGTTCTTC CASSLGTGIDEQFF
NA TRBJ1-3 TRBV12-3/TRBV12-4 NA TGTGCCAGCAGTTTTAGGATCCCGAGCTCTGGAAACACCATATATTTT CASSFRIPSSGNTIYF